This TCR beta chain was profiled in a study of T cell repertoires in cytomegalovirus infection. Study-wide background: Signatures in public TCR beta sequences pointed to both CMV infection and matching HLA type. Study-wide results and limits: Carriage of CMV together with the relevant HLA was identifiable through cumulative public TCR beta family frequency. HLA-C-restricted CMV-specific TCR beta clonotypes were dominant in the ex vivo response.

Remarks on this clonotype: Its antigen is still unknown.

MiXCR was run by TCRdb on the reads, yielding one entry per CDR3 protein. The repertoire includes more than 650,000 distinct CDR3 sequences, approximately 40% of them detected once, and about 2.8% sits in the top ten. The sequence derives from a human donor in good health (CMV status not recorded). Some clones in this sample may be carry-over from other donors' samples. The sample comprised PBMCs.

CDR3 DNA sequence: TGTGCCAGCAGTTTGTTACTCAGGGATGTGGTCGCCGGGGAGCTGTTTTTT. This sequence encodes CASSLLLRDVVAGELFF. This rearrangement joins TRBV28 to TRBJ2-2; the D gene is possibly TRBD1 (5 bases). Trimming stripped 3 bases from V and 6 bases from J, with 20 bases between. Germline V CDR1 and CDR2: MDHEN, SYDVKM. The CDR3 has 17 amino acids.